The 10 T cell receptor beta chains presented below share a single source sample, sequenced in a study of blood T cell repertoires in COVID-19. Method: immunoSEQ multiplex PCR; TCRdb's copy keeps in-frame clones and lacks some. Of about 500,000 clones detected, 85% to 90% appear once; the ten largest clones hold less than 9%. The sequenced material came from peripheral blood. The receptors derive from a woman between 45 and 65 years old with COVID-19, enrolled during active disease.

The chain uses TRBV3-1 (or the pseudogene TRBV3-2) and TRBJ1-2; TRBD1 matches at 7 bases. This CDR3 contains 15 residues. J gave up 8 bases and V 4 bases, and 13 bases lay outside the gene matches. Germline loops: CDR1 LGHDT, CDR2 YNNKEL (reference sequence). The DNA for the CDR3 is TGTGCCAGCAGCCGAGAGGCAGGGGGGACGGAAGGCTACACCTTC. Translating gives CASSREAGGTEGYTF.

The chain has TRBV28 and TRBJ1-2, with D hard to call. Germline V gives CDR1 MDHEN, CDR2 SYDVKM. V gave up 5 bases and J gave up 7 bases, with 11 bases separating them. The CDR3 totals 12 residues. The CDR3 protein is CASSRQVGGYTF. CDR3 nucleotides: TGTGCCAGCAGTCGCCAGGTTGGTGGCTACACCTTC.

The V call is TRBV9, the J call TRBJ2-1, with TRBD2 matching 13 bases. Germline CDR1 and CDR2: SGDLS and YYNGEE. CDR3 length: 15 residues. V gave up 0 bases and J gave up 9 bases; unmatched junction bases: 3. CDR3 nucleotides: TGTGCCAGCAGCGTAGCCGGGACTAGCGGGGCTGAGCAGTTCTTC. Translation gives CASSVAGTSGAEQFF.

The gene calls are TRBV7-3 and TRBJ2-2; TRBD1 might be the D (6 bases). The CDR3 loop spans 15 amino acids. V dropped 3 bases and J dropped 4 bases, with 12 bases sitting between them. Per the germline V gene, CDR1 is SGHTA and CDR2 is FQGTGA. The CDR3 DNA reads TGTGCCAGCAGCTTCTTACAGGGCGTCACCGGGGAGCTGTTTTTT. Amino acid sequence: CASSFLQGVTGELFF.

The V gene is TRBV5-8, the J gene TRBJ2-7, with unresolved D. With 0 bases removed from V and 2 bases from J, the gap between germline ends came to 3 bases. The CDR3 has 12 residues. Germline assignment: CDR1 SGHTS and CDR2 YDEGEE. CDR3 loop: CASSLDTYEQYF. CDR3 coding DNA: TGTGCCAGCAGCTTGGACACCTACGAGCAGTACTTC.

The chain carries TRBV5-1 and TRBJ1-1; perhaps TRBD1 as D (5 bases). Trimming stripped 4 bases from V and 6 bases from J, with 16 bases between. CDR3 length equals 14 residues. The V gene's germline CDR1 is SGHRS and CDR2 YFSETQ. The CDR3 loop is CASSGGDFGAEAFF. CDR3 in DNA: TGCGCCAGCAGCGGAGGGGACTTTGGCGCTGAAGCTTTCTTT.

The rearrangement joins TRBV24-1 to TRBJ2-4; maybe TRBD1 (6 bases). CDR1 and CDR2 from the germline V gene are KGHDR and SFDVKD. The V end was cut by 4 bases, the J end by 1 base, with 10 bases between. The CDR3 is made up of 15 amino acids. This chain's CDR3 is CATSETQGAKNIQYF. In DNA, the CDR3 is TGTGCCACCAGTGAGACGCAGGGGGCCAAAAACATTCAGTACTTC.

This CDR3 is CASSIQGHEQFF. CDR3 nucleotide sequence: TGTGCCAGTAGTATACAGGGACACGAGCAGTTCTTC. The V and J genes are TRBV19 and TRBJ2-1; D might be TRBD1 (6 bases). This CDR3 is built from 12 residues. CDR1 and CDR2 from the germline V gene are LNHDA and SQIVND (reference sequence). V was shortened by 2 bases and J by 10 bases, with 9 bases between the two germline ends.

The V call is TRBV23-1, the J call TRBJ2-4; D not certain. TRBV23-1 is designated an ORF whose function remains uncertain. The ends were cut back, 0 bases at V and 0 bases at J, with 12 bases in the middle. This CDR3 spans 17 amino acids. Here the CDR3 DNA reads TGCGCCAGCAGTCAATCGTCCCAGTCGATAGCCAAAAACATTCAGTACTTC. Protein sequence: CASSQSSQSIAKNIQYF.

The CDR3 loop is CASSQGQGSYNEQFF. The CDR3 nucleotides read TGTGCCAGCAGCCAGGGACAGGGATCCTACAATGAGCAGTTCTTC. V is TRBV4-2 and J is TRBJ2-1, with 9 bases identical to TRBD1. Germline V lookup: CDR1 LGHNA, CDR2 YNFKEQ. The CDR3 has 15 residues. The trim removed 3 bases at V and 1 base at J, leaving 1 base unmatched.